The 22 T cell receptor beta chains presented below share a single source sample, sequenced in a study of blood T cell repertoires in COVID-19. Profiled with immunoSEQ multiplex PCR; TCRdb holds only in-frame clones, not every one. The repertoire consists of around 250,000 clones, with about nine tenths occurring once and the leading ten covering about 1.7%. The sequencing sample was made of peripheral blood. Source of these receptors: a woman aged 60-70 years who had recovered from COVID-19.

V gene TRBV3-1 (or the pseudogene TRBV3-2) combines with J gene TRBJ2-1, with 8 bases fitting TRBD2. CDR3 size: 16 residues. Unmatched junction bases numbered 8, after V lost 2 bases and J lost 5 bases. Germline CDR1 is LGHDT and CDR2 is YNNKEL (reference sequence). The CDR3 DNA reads TGTGCCAGCAGCCAACCTACTAGCGGACCTAACAATGAGCAGTTCTTC. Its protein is CASSQPTSGPNNEQFF.

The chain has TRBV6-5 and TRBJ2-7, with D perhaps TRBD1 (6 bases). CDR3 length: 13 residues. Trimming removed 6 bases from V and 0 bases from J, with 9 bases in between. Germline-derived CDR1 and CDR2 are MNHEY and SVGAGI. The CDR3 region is CASRQGGSYEQYF. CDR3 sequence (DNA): TGTGCCAGCAGGCAAGGGGGCTCCTACGAGCAGTACTTC.

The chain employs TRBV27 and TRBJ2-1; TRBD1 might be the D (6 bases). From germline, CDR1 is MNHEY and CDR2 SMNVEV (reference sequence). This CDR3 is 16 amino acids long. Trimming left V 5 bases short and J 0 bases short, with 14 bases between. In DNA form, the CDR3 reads TGTGCCAGCAGTGCCTACGGGACAAACTCCTACAATGAGCAGTTCTTC. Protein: CASSAYGTNSYNEQFF.

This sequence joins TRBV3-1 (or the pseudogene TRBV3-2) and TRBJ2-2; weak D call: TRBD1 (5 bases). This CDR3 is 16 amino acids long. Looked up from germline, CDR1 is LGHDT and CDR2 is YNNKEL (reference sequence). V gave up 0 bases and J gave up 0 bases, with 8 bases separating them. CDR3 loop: CASSQDRGANTGELFF. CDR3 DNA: TGTGCCAGCAGCCAAGATAGGGGCGCGAACACCGGGGAGCTGTTTTTT.

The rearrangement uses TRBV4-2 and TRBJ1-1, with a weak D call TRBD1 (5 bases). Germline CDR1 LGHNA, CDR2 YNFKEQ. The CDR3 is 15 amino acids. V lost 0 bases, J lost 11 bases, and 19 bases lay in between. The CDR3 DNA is TGTGCCAGCAGCCAAGATGGCCGCTCCCCAGGGAGGGCTTTCTTT. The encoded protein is CASSQDGRSPGRAFF.

CDR3 nucleotides: TGTGCCAGCAGCTTGGGGGGACAGGGCTACGAGCAGTACTTC. This codes for CASSLGGQGYEQYF. The chain has TRBV5-6 and TRBJ2-7, with 9 positions matching TRBD1. In germline, CDR1 is SGHDT, CDR2 YYEEEE. Unmatched junction bases numbered 1, after V lost 0 bases and J lost 3 bases. CDR3 length: 14 amino acids.

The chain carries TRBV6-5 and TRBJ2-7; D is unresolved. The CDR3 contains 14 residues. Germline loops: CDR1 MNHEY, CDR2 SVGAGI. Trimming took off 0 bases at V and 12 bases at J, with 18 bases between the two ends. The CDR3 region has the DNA TGTGCCAGCAGTTACTCCTCACTAAGAGGCATTGGGTACTTC. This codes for CASSYSSLRGIGYF.

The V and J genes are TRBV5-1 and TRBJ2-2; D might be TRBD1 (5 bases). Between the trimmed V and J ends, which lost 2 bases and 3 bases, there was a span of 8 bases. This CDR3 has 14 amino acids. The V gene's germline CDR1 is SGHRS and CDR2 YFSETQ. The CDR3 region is CASSLGVDTGELFF. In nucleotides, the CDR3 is TGCGCCAGCAGCTTAGGGGTGGACACCGGGGAGCTGTTTTTT. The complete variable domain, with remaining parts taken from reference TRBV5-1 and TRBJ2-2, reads KAGVTQTPRYLIKTRGQQVTLSCSPISGHRSVSWYQQTPGQGLQFLFEYFSETQRNKGNFPGRFSGRQFSNSRSEMNVSTLELGDSALYLCASSLGVDTGELFFGEGSRLTVL.

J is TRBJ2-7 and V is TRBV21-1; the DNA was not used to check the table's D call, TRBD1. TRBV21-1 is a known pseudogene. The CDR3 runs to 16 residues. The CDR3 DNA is TGTGCCAGCAGCAAAATCGTGCCAGGGAAGTCCTACGAGCAGTACTTC. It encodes CASSKIVPGKSYEQYF.

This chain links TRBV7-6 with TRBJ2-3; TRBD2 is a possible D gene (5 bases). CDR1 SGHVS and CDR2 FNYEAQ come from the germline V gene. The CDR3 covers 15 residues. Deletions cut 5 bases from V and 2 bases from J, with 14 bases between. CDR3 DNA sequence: TGTGCCAGCAGCAGCCAGGAGCGGCCCACAGATACGCAGTATTTT. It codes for CASSSQERPTDTQYF.

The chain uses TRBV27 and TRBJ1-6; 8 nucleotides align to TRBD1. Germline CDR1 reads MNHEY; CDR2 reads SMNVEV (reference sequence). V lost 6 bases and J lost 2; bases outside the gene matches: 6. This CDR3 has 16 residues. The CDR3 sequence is CASSRTGLTYNSPLHF. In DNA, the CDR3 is TGTGCCAGCAGCCGGACAGGGTTGACCTATAATTCACCCCTCCACTTT.

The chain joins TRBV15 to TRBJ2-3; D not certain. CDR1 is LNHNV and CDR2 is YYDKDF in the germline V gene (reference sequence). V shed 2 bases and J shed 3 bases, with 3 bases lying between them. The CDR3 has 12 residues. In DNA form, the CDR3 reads TGTGCCACCAGCAGATCGACAGATACGCAGTATTTT. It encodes CATSRSTDTQYF.

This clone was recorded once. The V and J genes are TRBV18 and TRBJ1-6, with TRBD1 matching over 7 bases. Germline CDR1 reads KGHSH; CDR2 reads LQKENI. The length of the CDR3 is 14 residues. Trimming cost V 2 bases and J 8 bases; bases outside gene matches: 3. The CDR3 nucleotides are TGTGCCAGCTCACCAGGGACAGTCTATTCACCCCTCCACTTT. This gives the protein CASSPGTVYSPLHF.

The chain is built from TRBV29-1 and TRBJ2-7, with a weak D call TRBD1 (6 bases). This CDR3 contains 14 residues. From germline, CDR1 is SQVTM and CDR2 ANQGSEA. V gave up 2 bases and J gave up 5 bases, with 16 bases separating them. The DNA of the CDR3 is TGCAGCGTTGAACGGTCGGGCAGGGGCGACGAGCAGTACTTC. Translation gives CSVERSGRGDEQYF.

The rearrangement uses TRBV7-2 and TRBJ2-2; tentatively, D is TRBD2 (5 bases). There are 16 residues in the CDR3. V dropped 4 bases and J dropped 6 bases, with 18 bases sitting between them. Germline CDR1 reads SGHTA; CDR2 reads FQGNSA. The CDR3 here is CASSWRPGSAAGELFF. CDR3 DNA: TGTGCCAGCAGCTGGCGGCCGGGATCGGCGGCCGGGGAGCTGTTTTTT.

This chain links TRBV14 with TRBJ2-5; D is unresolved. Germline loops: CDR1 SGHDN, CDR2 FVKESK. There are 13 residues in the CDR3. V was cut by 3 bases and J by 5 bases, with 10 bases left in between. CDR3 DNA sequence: TGTGCCAGCAGCCAGGGCCCCTGGGAGACCCAGTACTTC. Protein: CASSQGPWETQYF.

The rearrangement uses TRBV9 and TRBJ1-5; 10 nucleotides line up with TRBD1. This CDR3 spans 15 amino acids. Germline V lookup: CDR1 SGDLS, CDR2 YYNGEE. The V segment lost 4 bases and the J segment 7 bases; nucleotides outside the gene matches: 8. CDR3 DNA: TGTGCCAGCAGCTTTTCCGGGACAGGGGAACAGCCCCAGCATTTT. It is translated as CASSFSGTGEQPQHF.

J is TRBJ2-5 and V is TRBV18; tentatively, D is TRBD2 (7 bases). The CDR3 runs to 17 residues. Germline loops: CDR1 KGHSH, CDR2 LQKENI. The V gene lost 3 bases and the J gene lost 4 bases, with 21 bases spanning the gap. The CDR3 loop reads CASSPPSPGGRPETQYF. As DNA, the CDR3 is TGTGCCAGCTCACCTCCGTCACCGGGGGGCAGGCCAGAGACCCAGTACTTC.

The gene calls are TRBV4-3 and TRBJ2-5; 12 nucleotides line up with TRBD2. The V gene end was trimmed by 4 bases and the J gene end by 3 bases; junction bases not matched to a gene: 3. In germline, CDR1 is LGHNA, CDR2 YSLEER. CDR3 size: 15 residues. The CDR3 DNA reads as TGCGCCAGCAGCCGTCGGACTAGCGGGGAAGAGACCCAGTACTTC. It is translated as CASSRRTSGEETQYF.

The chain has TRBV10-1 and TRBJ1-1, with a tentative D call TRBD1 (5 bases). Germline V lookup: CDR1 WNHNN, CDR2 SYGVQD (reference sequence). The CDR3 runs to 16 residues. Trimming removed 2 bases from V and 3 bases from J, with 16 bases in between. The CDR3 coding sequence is TGCGCCAGCAGTGAGGGACTAAGGGTGGGGGACACTGAAGCTTTCTTT. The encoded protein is CASSEGLRVGDTEAFF.

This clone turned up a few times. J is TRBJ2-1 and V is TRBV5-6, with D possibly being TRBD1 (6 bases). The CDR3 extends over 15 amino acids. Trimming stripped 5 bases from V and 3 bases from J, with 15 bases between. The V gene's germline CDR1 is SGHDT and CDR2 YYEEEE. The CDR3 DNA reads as TGTGCCAGCAGTAGCAGGGGCATCTACTACAATGAGCAGTTCTTC. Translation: CASSSRGIYYNEQFF.

As DNA, the CDR3 is TGTGCCAGCAGCTCCAACCGGGGGGGCCGTGAGACCCAGTACTTC. Translated: CASSSNRGGRETQYF. The V gene is TRBV6-5, the J gene TRBJ2-5, with 8 bases fitting TRBD2. The CDR3 totals 15 residues. V lost 6 bases and J lost 5; bases outside the gene matches: 11. CDR1 and CDR2 (germline): MNHEY, SVGAGI.